Presented here are 24 T cell receptor beta chains from one specimen sequenced in a study of control samples from healthy donors and cancer patients. The repertoire was sequenced with immunoSEQ multiplex PCR; TCRdb's copy has only in-frame clones and lacks some. The profile shows about 77,000 clones, 92% of them singletons. Material: blood. The receptors here all came from a woman in her sixties or seventies in good health.

The chain combines TRBV28 with TRBJ2-1, with TRBD1 matching 12 bases. CDR3 length: 16 amino acids. The V gene end was trimmed by 6 bases and the J gene end by 9 bases; junction bases not matched to a gene: 12. Germline V CDR1 and CDR2: MDHEN, SYDVKM. The CDR3 protein is CASSTNPGQGAREQFF. CDR3 coding DNA: TGTGCCAGCAGCACCAATCCGGGACAGGGGGCGCGTGAGCAGTTCTTC.

The chain is built from TRBV25-1 and TRBJ1-6; D unclear. The CDR3 runs 13 residues. CDR1 is MGHDK, CDR2 SYGVNS, per germline. V gave up 7 bases and J gave up 5 bases, with 9 bases separating them. In DNA form, the CDR3 reads TGTGCCAGCACAAGGGCAAATAATTCACCCCTCCACTTT. Residues: CASTRANNSPLHF.

The chain has TRBV6-6 and TRBJ1-1; 9 bases match TRBD1. Losses at the gene ends were 6 bases for V and 4 bases for J; bases not matched to a gene: 3. Germline V gives CDR1 MNHNY, CDR2 SVGAGI (reference sequence). The CDR3 spans 13 residues. The CDR3 region is CASSDRGGTEAFF. CDR3 coding DNA: TGTGCCAGCAGCGACAGGGGGGGCACTGAAGCTTTCTTT.

In nucleotides, the CDR3 is TGTGCCAGCAGCTCCCGGGACAGCACTAATTCACCCCTCCACTTT. Amino acid sequence: CASSSRDSTNSPLHF. The chain carries TRBV7-9 and TRBJ1-6, with 7 positions matching TRBD1. The CDR3 loop spans 15 amino acids. Germline assignment: CDR1 SEHNR and CDR2 FQNEAQ (reference sequence). The trim removed 4 bases at V and 6 bases at J, leaving 6 bases unmatched.

V is TRBV7-6 and J is TRBJ2-3; 9 nucleotides match TRBD2. CDR3 length: 16 residues. The V segment lost 5 bases and the J segment 2 bases; nucleotides outside the gene matches: 8. CDR1 and CDR2 (germline): SGHVS, FNYEAQ. For the CDR3, the DNA is TGTGCCAGCAGCCCCCGCCTAGCGGGATTCACAGATACGCAGTATTTT. Its protein product is CASSPRLAGFTDTQYF.

The chain is built from TRBV28 and TRBJ2-5; either TRBD1 or TRBD2 may fit D (5 bases each). V was shortened by 5 bases and J by 5 bases, with 18 bases between the two germline ends. CDR3 length: 15 amino acids. In germline, CDR1 is MDHEN, CDR2 SYDVKM. The CDR3 DNA sequence: TGTGCCAGCAGTCTAGGGACGGGCAGAGGGGAGACCCAGTACTTC. The encoded protein is CASSLGTGRGETQYF.

The chain carries TRBV7-3 and TRBJ2-2; D unclear. Germline V gene sequence: CDR1 SGHTA, CDR2 FQGTGA. CDR3 length: 14 amino acids. Trimming stripped 1 base from V and 6 bases from J, with 9 bases between. This chain's CDR3 is CASSLNTGAGELFF. CDR3 sequence (DNA): TGTGCCAGCAGCTTAAATACGGGTGCCGGGGAGCTGTTTTTT.

This sequence joins TRBV24-1 and TRBJ2-2, with D possibly being TRBD1 (6 bases). This CDR3 region has 15 residues. The V gene's germline CDR1 is KGHDR and CDR2 SFDVKD. V was pared by 7 bases and J by 0 bases, with 11 bases between. CDR3 in DNA: TGTGCCACCAGCTCCGGGACAACGAACACCGGGGAGCTGTTTTTT. Protein product: CATSSGTTNTGELFF.

The chain joins TRBV7-8 to TRBJ1-2, with D possibly being TRBD1 (6 bases). The V gene's germline CDR1 is SGHVS and CDR2 FQNEAQ. V lost 0 bases and J 7 bases, leaving 9 bases between the germline ends. The CDR3 length is 13 residues. CDR3 bases: TGTGCCAGCAGCTTAGCGGGGGCTATTGGCTACACCTTC. The encoded protein is CASSLAGAIGYTF. The full variable domain, in which reference TRBV7-8 and TRBJ1-2 provide the parts outside the CDR3, is GAGVSQSPRYKVAKRGQDVALRCDPISGHVSLFWYQQALGQGPEFLTYFQNEAQLDKSGLPSDRFFAERPEGSVSTLKIQRTQQEDSAVYLCASSLAGAIGYTFGSGTRLTVV.

The rearrangement uses TRBV18 and TRBJ1-1; D is undetermined. The germline V and J ends were trimmed by 1 base and 1 base, with 4 bases remaining between them. Germline CDR1 is KGHSH and CDR2 is LQKENI. The CDR3 has 13 residues. The DNA of the CDR3 is TGTGCCAGCTCACCACAAAAGAACACTGAAGCTTTCTTT. It codes for CASSPQKNTEAFF. Drawing the rest from reference TRBV18 and TRBJ1-1, the complete variable domain is NAGVMQNPRHLVRRRGQEARLRCSPMKGHSHVYWYRQLPEEGLKFMVYLQKENIIDESGMPKERFSAEFPKEGPSILRIQQVVRGDSAAYFCASSPQKNTEAFFGQGTRLTVV.

The gene calls are TRBV10-3 and TRBJ2-7, with D perhaps TRBD1 or TRBD2 (5 bases each). In germline, CDR1 is ENHRY, CDR2 SYGVKD. V was clipped by 6 bases and J by 0 bases, with 15 bases between them. The CDR3 sequence is 15 residues long. CDR3 sequence: CAISNLGTDSYEQYF. The DNA for the CDR3 is TGTGCCATCAGCAACCTCGGGACGGACTCCTACGAGCAGTACTTC.

The chain employs TRBV6-5 and TRBJ2-3, with 12 bases that match TRBD2. Germline CDR1 is MNHEY and CDR2 is SVGAGI. The CDR3 is 15 amino acids. The junction had 9 bases not matched to a gene; V was cut back by 6 bases and J by 8 bases. The CDR3 spells CASSSGASGRVTQYF. In DNA form, the CDR3 reads TGTGCCAGCAGCTCCGGGGCTAGCGGGAGGGTTACGCAGTATTTT.

The chain is built from TRBV18 and TRBJ2-5; D unclear. The CDR3 covers 14 residues. Germline V gives CDR1 KGHSH, CDR2 LQKENI. V lost 4 bases to trimming and J lost 2 bases, with 11 bases between them. CDR3: CASSRDLGQETQYF. In DNA, the CDR3 is TGTGCCAGCTCACGAGACCTAGGACAAGAGACCCAGTACTTC. Full variable domain (missing parts from reference TRBV18 and TRBJ2-5): NAGVMQNPRHLVRRRGQEARLRCSPMKGHSHVYWYRQLPEEGLKFMVYLQKENIIDESGMPKERFSAEFPKEGPSILRIQQVVRGDSAAYFCASSRDLGQETQYFGPGTRLLVL.

The CDR3 DNA reads TGTGCCAGCAGCTTGGAACGGGGAGCTGGCTACACCTTC. This gives the protein CASSLERGAGYTF. J is TRBJ1-2 and V is TRBV5-8; D remains ambiguous. The CDR3 is 13 amino acids. The germline V gene has CDR1 SGHTS and CDR2 YDEGEE. Trimming cost V 0 bases and J 7 bases, with 10 bases left between them.

The gene calls are TRBV30 and TRBJ2-1; 12 nucleotides match TRBD2. V was clipped by 0 bases and J by 9 bases; unmatched bases: 9. Germline V gene sequence: CDR1 GTSNPN, CDR2 SVGIG (reference sequence). The CDR3 has 16 amino acids. This CDR3 reads CAWSVLTSGRRGEQFF. DNA of the CDR3: TGTGCCTGGAGTGTTTTGACTAGCGGGAGAAGAGGTGAGCAGTTCTTC.

This chain connects TRBV7-9 to TRBJ1-4, with 12 bases fitting TRBD1. V was pared by 5 bases and J by 1 base, with 8 bases of the junction left unmatched. Germline V CDR1 and CDR2: SEHNR, FQNEAQ (reference sequence). This CDR3 region has 18 residues. The CDR3 sequence is CASSPRDRGRVTNEKLFF. The CDR3 DNA reads as TGTGCCAGCAGCCCAAGGGACAGGGGGCGAGTAACTAATGAAAAACTGTTTTTT.

This CDR3 reads CASSQADKNRGEQFF. The CDR3 DNA follows: TGTGCCAGCAGCCAAGCTGACAAAAACAGGGGTGAGCAGTTCTTC. V gene TRBV14 combines with J gene TRBJ2-1; 7 bases line up with TRBD1. The CDR3 consists of 15 residues. Germline CDR1 is SGHDN and CDR2 is FVKESK. Trimming at V came to 1 base and at J to 9 bases, leaving 9 bases not matched to a gene.

The chain uses TRBV7-2 and TRBJ2-1, with 7 bases that match TRBD2. Germline CDR1 SGHTA, CDR2 FQGNSA. With 3 bases clipped from V and 5 bases from J, the junction kept 7 bases outside the gene matches. This CDR3 contains 15 residues. CDR3 DNA: TGTGCCAGCAGCTTCGGACTAGAGAATAACAATGAGCAGTTCTTC. Residues: CASSFGLENNNEQFF.

The V call is TRBV12-3 or TRBV12-4, the J call TRBJ1-1; the D is unclear. V was shortened by 6 bases and J by 4 bases, with 12 bases between the two germline ends. The CDR3 contains 13 residues. CDR3 protein: CASSLVDITEAFF. CDR3 DNA: TGTGCCAGCAGCTTGGTGGATATCACTGAAGCTTTCTTT.

The gene calls are TRBV3-1 (or the pseudogene TRBV3-2) and TRBJ1-1; 7 positions agree with TRBD1. The V and J ends lost 2 bases and 1 base, in that order; junction bases with no gene match: 1. Germline V gene data show CDR1 as LGHDT and CDR2 as YNNKEL (reference sequence). The CDR3 has 14 residues. The CDR3 spells CASSQRDRNTEAFF. For the CDR3, the DNA is TGTGCCAGCAGCCAACGGGACAGGAACACTGAAGCTTTCTTT.

This clone was found once. V is TRBV29-1 and J is TRBJ2-5, with D unresolved. V lost 3 bases, J lost 0 bases, and 11 bases lay in between. The germline V gene encodes CDR1 SQVTM and CDR2 ANQGSEA. The CDR3 runs 14 residues. This chain's CDR3 is CSVDLGRDQETQYF. The CDR3 bases are TGCAGCGTTGATTTAGGTAGGGACCAAGAGACCCAGTACTTC.

This chain uses TRBV28 with TRBJ1-1; no reliable D call. The V end lost 3 bases, the J end lost 3 bases, and 5 bases lay between the germline ends. Per germline, CDR1 MDHEN and CDR2 SYDVKM. The CDR3 contains 12 residues. The CDR3 DNA is TGTGCCAGCAGTTTCTTGGACACTGAAGCTTTCTTT. Protein: CASSFLDTEAFF.

The chain joins TRBV5-6 to TRBJ1-2; 8 bases are a match to TRBD1. V was pared by 4 bases and J by 8 bases, with 1 base of the junction left unmatched. Germline-derived CDR1 and CDR2 are SGHDT and YYEEEE. This CDR3 contains 11 residues. DNA for the CDR3: TGTGCCAGCAGCCGGACAGGGGGCTACACCTTC. Its translation: CASSRTGGYTF.

The chain employs TRBV25-1 and TRBJ2-5; D possibly corresponds to TRBD2 (6 bases). Trimming left V 5 bases short and J 14 bases short, with 12 bases between. CDR1 MGHDK and CDR2 SYGVNS come from the germline V gene. This CDR3 contains 10 residues. Written as DNA, the CDR3 is TGTGCCAGCAGTCCACGGGACTCTTACTTC. Encoded protein: CASSPRDSYF.